This is a list of T cell receptor beta chains from one sample in a study of blood T cell repertoires in COVID-19. The data were produced by immunoSEQ multiplex PCR, yet TCRdb's version contains in-frame clones alone and is incomplete. The sample lists about 67,000 clones, around 85% occurring once. The sequenced sample was peripheral blood. Source of these receptors: a woman of 80 years or more with acute or convalescent COVID-19. Both conserved end residues are part of each CDR3. Each record gives: V gene, J gene, D gene, clone size, CDR3 length, CDR3 protein, CDR3 DNA. D genes are given only for firm matches. Some rows mark clone size as missing; the rest say once, few, many or name a class of expanded clone.

TRBV3-1/TRBV3-2	TRBJ2-1	-	-	17	CASSHGSGGGHRNEQFF	TGTGCCAGCAGCCATGGGAGCGGCGGGGGCCACCGGAATGAGCAGTTCTTC
TRBV5-1	TRBJ1-1	-	-	11	CASSADTEAFF	TGCGCCAGCAGCGCAGATACCGAAGCTTTCTTT
TRBV4-2	TRBJ2-3	TRBD2	-	19	CASSQAASGRSSFPDTQYF	TGTGCCAGCAGCCAAGCTGCTAGCGGGAGGTCGAGTTTTCCAGATACGCAGTATTTT
TRBV18	TRBJ2-2	-	-	15	CASSPYQDYTGELFF	TGTGCCAGCTCACCATACCAGGACTACACCGGGGAGCTGTTTTTT
TRBV6-5	TRBJ1-2	-	once	11	CASGVYRDITF	TGTGCCAGCGGGGTCTACAGGGATATAACCTTC
TRBV4-1	TRBJ1-5	-	-	18	CASSQLPSLGISGQPQHF	TGCGCCAGCAGCCAACTACCCTCGTTAGGCATTTCGGGGCAGCCCCAGCATTTT
TRBV5-1	TRBJ1-1	TRBD1	once	13	CASSSSTGTEAFF	TGCGCCAGCAGCTCCTCGACAGGGACTGAAGCTTTCTTT
TRBV7-2	TRBJ2-7	TRBD1	-	14	CASSLRQGAYEQYF	TGTGCCAGCAGCTTAAGGCAGGGGGCCTACGAGCAGTACTTC
TRBV5-6	TRBJ2-3	-	-	14	CASSLATSTDTQYF	TGTGCCAGCAGCCTAGCGACTAGCACAGATACGCAGTATTTT
TRBV12-2	TRBJ1-5	-	-	12	CASRSREQPQHF	TGTGCAAGTCGCTCGAGAGAGCAGCCCCAGCATTTT
TRBV7-9	TRBJ1-1	-	-	14	CASSSQGWDTEAFF	TGTGCCAGCAGCTCACAGGGATGGGACACTGAAGCTTTCTTT
TRBV27	TRBJ2-3	TRBD2	-	14	CASSPWTSTDTQYF	TGTGCCAGCAGTCCCTGGACTAGTACAGATACGCAGTATTTT
TRBV3-1/TRBV3-2	TRBJ1-1	-	-	16	CASSQDWRRVNTEAFF	TGTGCCAGCAGCCAAGATTGGCGCAGGGTGAACACTGAAGCTTTCTTT
TRBV5-1	TRBJ2-2	-	-	16	CASSLFVQGNTGELFF	TGCGCCAGCAGCTTGTTTGTACAGGGGAACACCGGGGAGCTGTTTTTT
TRBV27	TRBJ2-7	-	few	11	CASSFNREQYF	TGTGCCAGCAGTTTTAATAGAGAGCAGTACTTC
TRBV2	TRBJ2-2	TRBD1	-	17	CASSDKRGQGPTGELFF	TGTGCCAGCAGTGATAAGAGGGGACAGGGTCCTACCGGGGAGCTGTTTTTT
TRBV28	TRBJ1-4	TRBD1	-	13	CAARTGANEKLFF	TGTGCCGCGCGGACAGGGGCTAATGAAAAACTGTTTTTT
TRBV4-2	TRBJ2-3	-	-	15	CASSQGGDSGDTQYF	TGTGCCAGCAGCCAAGGGGGCGACTCCGGAGATACGCAGTATTTT